This is a list of T cell receptor beta chains from one sample in a study of T cells in Graves' hyperthyroidism and ophthalmopathy. TCRdb independently ran MiXCR on the multiplex PCR reads; one entry per CDR3 protein. This table has 550,000 to 600,000 distinct CDR3 sequences, about 45% appearing once. Sequenced: peripheral blood or thyroid tissue (not recorded which). Source of these receptors: an adult woman with Graves' disease, either hyperthyroidism or ophthalmopathy (not recorded which). CDR3s leave out the opening cysteine and the closing phenylalanine or tryptophan. A D gene is named only where the DNA matches it firmly.

D gene: -; CDR3 length: 12; V gene: TRBV7-6; J gene: TRBJ1-5; CDR3 protein: ASSFGGGHQPQH
D gene: -; CDR3 length: 12; V gene: TRBV19; J gene: TRBJ2-6; CDR3 protein: ASLYTQGANVLT
D gene: -; CDR3 length: 12; V gene: TRBV10-3; J gene: TRBJ2-7; CDR3 protein: AISVRESSYEQY
D gene: -; CDR3 length: 10; V gene: TRBV29-1; J gene: TRBJ1-1; CDR3 protein: SAITGNTEAF
D gene: TRBD2; CDR3 length: 11; V gene: TRBV28; J gene: TRBJ2-7; CDR3 protein: ASSYGTSREQY
D gene: -; CDR3 length: 11; V gene: TRBV24-1; J gene: TRBJ1-5; CDR3 protein: ATEGPNNQPQH
D gene: -; CDR3 length: 13; V gene: TRBV15; J gene: TRBJ1-4; CDR3 protein: ATSRDGGGDEKLF
D gene: -; CDR3 length: 12; V gene: TRBV10-2; J gene: TRBJ1-1; CDR3 protein: ASVCRTVNTEAF
D gene: TRBD2; CDR3 length: 13; V gene: TRBV12-3/TRBV12-4; J gene: TRBJ2-7; CDR3 protein: ASRTTSGRNYEQY
D gene: -; CDR3 length: 13; V gene: TRBV5-6; J gene: TRBJ2-7; CDR3 protein: ASFSRATISYEQY
D gene: TRBD1; CDR3 length: 14; V gene: TRBV6-5; J gene: TRBJ1-5; CDR3 protein: ASRQGANYADQPQH
D gene: -; CDR3 length: 11; V gene: TRBV5-1; J gene: TRBJ1-1; CDR3 protein: ASGLDMGTEAF
D gene: -; CDR3 length: 11; V gene: TRBV7-6; J gene: TRBJ1-2; CDR3 protein: ASGGGTNYGYT
D gene: -; CDR3 length: 13; V gene: TRBV9; J gene: TRBJ1-1; CDR3 protein: ASSVQGRLNTEAF
D gene: -; CDR3 length: 13; V gene: TRBV12-3/TRBV12-4; J gene: TRBJ1-5; CDR3 protein: ASSFFMGSGQPQH
D gene: -; CDR3 length: 11; V gene: TRBV5-8; J gene: TRBJ1-3; CDR3 protein: ASSFPDGNTIY
D gene: -; CDR3 length: 11; V gene: TRBV30; J gene: TRBJ1-4; CDR3 protein: AWSEQNNEKLF
D gene: -; CDR3 length: 14; V gene: TRBV2; J gene: TRBJ1-5; CDR3 protein: ASSLVGGLSNQPQH
D gene: -; CDR3 length: 10; V gene: TRBV29-1; J gene: TRBJ1-2; CDR3 protein: SVDVGAYGYT
D gene: TRBD2; CDR3 length: 14; V gene: TRBV3-1; J gene: TRBJ2-5; CDR3 protein: ASSQRLAGVGETQY
D gene: -; CDR3 length: 12; V gene: TRBV5-1; J gene: TRBJ1-2; CDR3 protein: ASSRFPDSYGYT
D gene: TRBD2; CDR3 length: 11; V gene: TRBV6-1; J gene: TRBJ2-7; CDR3 protein: ASSYTGGSSQY
D gene: -; CDR3 length: 13; V gene: TRBV7-2; J gene: TRBJ2-2; CDR3 protein: ASSLKDRPTGELF
D gene: -; CDR3 length: 13; V gene: TRBV6-5; J gene: TRBJ1-2; CDR3 protein: ASSYINRAPDGYT
D gene: -; CDR3 length: 13; V gene: TRBV10-3; J gene: TRBJ2-2; CDR3 protein: AISESGWNTGELF
D gene: -; CDR3 length: 11; V gene: TRBV7-8; J gene: TRBJ2-1; CDR3 protein: ASSFDGTNEQF
D gene: TRBD2; CDR3 length: 13; V gene: TRBV29-1; J gene: TRBJ2-5; CDR3 protein: SVEPGLGGWETQY
D gene: -; CDR3 length: 14; V gene: TRBV15; J gene: TRBJ1-1; CDR3 protein: ATSRASAGMNTEAF
D gene: TRBD2; CDR3 length: 13; V gene: TRBV7-3; J gene: TRBJ2-7; CDR3 protein: ASSSRGLQLYEQY
D gene: -; CDR3 length: 12; V gene: TRBV10-3; J gene: TRBJ1-5; CDR3 protein: AISETGPNQPQH
D gene: -; CDR3 length: 11; V gene: TRBV7-3; J gene: TRBJ1-5; CDR3 protein: ASSLHSNQPQH
D gene: -; CDR3 length: 12; V gene: TRBV6-5; J gene: TRBJ1-6; CDR3 protein: ASSRAGEHSPLH
D gene: -; CDR3 length: 11; V gene: TRBV29-1; J gene: TRBJ2-6; CDR3 protein: SVGHSGANVLT
D gene: TRBD1; CDR3 length: 13; V gene: TRBV7-9; J gene: TRBJ2-5; CDR3 protein: ASSFRTGGRETQY
D gene: TRBD2; CDR3 length: 13; V gene: TRBV20-1; J gene: TRBJ2-7; CDR3 protein: SAGRSGGGSYEQY
D gene: -; CDR3 length: 13; V gene: TRBV27; J gene: TRBJ1-5; CDR3 protein: ASSWGGDSNQPQH
D gene: -; CDR3 length: 12; V gene: TRBV28; J gene: TRBJ2-7; CDR3 protein: ASSFPGIGYEQY
D gene: TRBD1; CDR3 length: 14; V gene: TRBV11-2; J gene: TRBJ2-6; CDR3 protein: ASSLLQGAGANVLT
D gene: -; CDR3 length: 11; V gene: TRBV4-2; J gene: TRBJ1-6; CDR3 protein: ASSQSLASPLH
D gene: -; CDR3 length: 13; V gene: TRBV10-3; J gene: TRBJ1-2; CDR3 protein: AISPTGGRVSGYT
D gene: -; CDR3 length: 11; V gene: TRBV12-3/TRBV12-4; J gene: TRBJ2-7; CDR3 protein: ASSLIGLSEQY
D gene: -; CDR3 length: 15; V gene: TRBV10-3; J gene: TRBJ2-7; CDR3 protein: AISESRGGRAAGEQY
D gene: TRBD1; CDR3 length: 12; V gene: TRBV10-3; J gene: TRBJ2-5; CDR3 protein: AIATGVAEETQY
D gene: TRBD1; CDR3 length: 8; V gene: TRBV4-1; J gene: TRBJ1-1; CDR3 protein: ASSQVQGA
D gene: -; CDR3 length: 12; V gene: TRBV11-2; J gene: TRBJ1-1; CDR3 protein: ASTRGPENTEAF
D gene: TRBD2; CDR3 length: 13; V gene: TRBV2; J gene: TRBJ2-3; CDR3 protein: ATKPLAGVGDTQY
D gene: TRBD1; CDR3 length: 9; V gene: TRBV7-9; J gene: TRBJ1-2; CDR3 protein: ASRGQGGYT
D gene: -; CDR3 length: 11; V gene: TRBV11-3; J gene: TRBJ2-3; CDR3 protein: ASSYYSTDTQY
D gene: -; CDR3 length: 14; V gene: TRBV11-3; J gene: TRBJ1-1; CDR3 protein: ASSQRFGGLNTEAF
D gene: -; CDR3 length: 13; V gene: TRBV6-5; J gene: TRBJ1-5; CDR3 protein: ASKLTGYSNQPQH
D gene: TRBD1; CDR3 length: 11; V gene: TRBV29-1; J gene: TRBJ1-2; CDR3 protein: SALGQGDYGYT
D gene: -; CDR3 length: 13; V gene: TRBV7-9; J gene: TRBJ2-5; CDR3 protein: ASSKSPRLGETQY
D gene: -; CDR3 length: 14; V gene: TRBV7-9; J gene: TRBJ2-5; CDR3 protein: ASSLGGRGAGETQY
D gene: TRBD1; CDR3 length: 13; V gene: TRBV2; J gene: TRBJ1-5; CDR3 protein: ASTREQGSNQPQH
D gene: TRBD2; CDR3 length: 13; V gene: TRBV27; J gene: TRBJ2-7; CDR3 protein: ASSILAGGLHEQY
D gene: -; CDR3 length: 13; V gene: TRBV4-1; J gene: TRBJ1-2; CDR3 protein: ASSRLHRGDYGYT
D gene: TRBD2; CDR3 length: 13; V gene: TRBV7-3; J gene: TRBJ2-7; CDR3 protein: ASSVSGSLHNEQY
D gene: TRBD1; CDR3 length: 15; V gene: TRBV6-6; J gene: TRBJ1-3; CDR3 protein: ASSPMTGGDSGNTIY
D gene: TRBD2; CDR3 length: 10; V gene: TRBV29-1; J gene: TRBJ2-5; CDR3 protein: SRIAGGETQY